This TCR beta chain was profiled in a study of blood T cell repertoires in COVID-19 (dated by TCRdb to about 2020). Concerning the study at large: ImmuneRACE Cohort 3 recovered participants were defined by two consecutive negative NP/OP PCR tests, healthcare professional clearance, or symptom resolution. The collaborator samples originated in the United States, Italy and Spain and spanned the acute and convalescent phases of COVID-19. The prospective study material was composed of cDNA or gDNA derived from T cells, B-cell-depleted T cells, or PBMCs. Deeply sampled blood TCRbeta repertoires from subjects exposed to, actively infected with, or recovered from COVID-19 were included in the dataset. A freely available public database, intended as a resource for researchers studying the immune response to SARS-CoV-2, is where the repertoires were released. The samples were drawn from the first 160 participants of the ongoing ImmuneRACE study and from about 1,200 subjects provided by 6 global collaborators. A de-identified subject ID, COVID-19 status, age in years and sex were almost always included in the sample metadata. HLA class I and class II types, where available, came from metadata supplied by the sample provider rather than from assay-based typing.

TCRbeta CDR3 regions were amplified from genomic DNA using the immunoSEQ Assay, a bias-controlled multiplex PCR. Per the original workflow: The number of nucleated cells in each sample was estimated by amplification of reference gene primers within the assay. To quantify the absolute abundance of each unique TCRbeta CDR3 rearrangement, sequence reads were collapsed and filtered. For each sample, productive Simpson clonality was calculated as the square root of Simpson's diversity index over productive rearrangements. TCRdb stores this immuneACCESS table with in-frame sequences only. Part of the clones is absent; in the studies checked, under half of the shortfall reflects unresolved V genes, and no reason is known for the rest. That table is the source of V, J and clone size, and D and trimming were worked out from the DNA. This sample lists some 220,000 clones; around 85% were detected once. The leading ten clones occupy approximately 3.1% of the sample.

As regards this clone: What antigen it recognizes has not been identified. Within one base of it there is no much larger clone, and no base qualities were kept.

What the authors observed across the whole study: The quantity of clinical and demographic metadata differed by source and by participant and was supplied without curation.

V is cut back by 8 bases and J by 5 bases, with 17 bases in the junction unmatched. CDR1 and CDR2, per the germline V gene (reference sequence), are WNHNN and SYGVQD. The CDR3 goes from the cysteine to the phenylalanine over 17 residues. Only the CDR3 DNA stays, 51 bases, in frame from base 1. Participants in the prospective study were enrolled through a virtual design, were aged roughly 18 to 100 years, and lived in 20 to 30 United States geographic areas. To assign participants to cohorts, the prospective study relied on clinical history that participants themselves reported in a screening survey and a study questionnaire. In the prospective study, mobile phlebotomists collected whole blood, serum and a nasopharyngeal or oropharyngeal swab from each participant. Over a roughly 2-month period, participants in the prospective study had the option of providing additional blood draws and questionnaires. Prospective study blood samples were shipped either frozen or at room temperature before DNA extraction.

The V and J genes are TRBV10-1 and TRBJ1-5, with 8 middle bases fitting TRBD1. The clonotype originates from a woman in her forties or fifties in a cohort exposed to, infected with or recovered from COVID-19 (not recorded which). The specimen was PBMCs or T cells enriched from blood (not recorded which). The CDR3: CASFAGQGNLVDQPQHF. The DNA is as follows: TGCGCCAGCTTCGCCGGACAGGGCAACCTGGTCGATCAGCCCCAGCATTTT.